Shown below are 21 T cell receptor beta chains from a single sample sequenced in a study of T cell responses to AZD1222 COVID-19 vaccine. Sequenced by immunoSEQ multiplex PCR; TCRdb stores in-frame clones only, minus some. The data hold roughly 150,000 clones, with approximately 90% observed a single time. Sequences were derived from peripheral blood, sampled on day 0 of AZD1222 vaccination. These receptors were obtained from an adult in good health.

This rearrangement joins TRBV28 to TRBJ2-5; D might be TRBD2 (5 bases). The V end was cut by 11 bases, the J end by 4 bases, with 20 bases between. The CDR3 is made up of 14 amino acids. Germline-derived CDR1 and CDR2 are MDHEN and SYDVKM. The CDR3 DNA is TGTGCCTCTATACCATTCGGGAATGCAGAGACCCAGTACTTC. Protein sequence: CASIPFGNAETQYF.

The chain employs TRBV6-1 and TRBJ1-1, with D hard to call. Germline V gives CDR1 MNHNS, CDR2 SASEGT. Between the trimmed V and J ends, which lost 3 bases and 5 bases, there was a span of 10 bases. The CDR3 sequence is 13 residues long. This chain's CDR3 is CASSEGGLTEAFF. The CDR3 DNA sequence: TGTGCCAGCAGTGAGGGTGGTTTAACTGAAGCTTTCTTT.

The chain employs TRBV5-1 and TRBJ1-1, with D maybe TRBD1 (5 bases). V was clipped by 4 bases and J by 2 bases, with 15 bases between them. Per the germline V gene, CDR1 is SGHRS and CDR2 is YFSETQ. The CDR3 is made up of 15 amino acids. This CDR3 is CASSPGGTDNTEAFF. The CDR3 nucleotides are TGCGCCAGCAGCCCCGGCGGGACGGATAACACTGAAGCTTTCTTT.

The J gene is TRBJ1-2, the V gene TRBV28; D not certain. Germline V gene data show CDR1 as MDHEN and CDR2 as SYDVKM. V shed 1 base and J shed 7 bases, with 13 bases lying between them. This CDR3 region has 14 residues. CDR3 DNA sequence: TGTGCCAGCAGTTTATTGGTGGGCAGCGGTGGCTACACCTTC. It codes for CASSLLVGSGGYTF.

Comment on this clone: In the same sample, other DNA sequences code for this CDR3. This chain joins TRBV5-6 and TRBJ1-5; 7 bases match TRBD1. V was clipped by 2 bases and J by 3 bases; unmatched bases: 2. The CDR3 has 14 residues. The germline V gene encodes CDR1 SGHDT and CDR2 YYEEEE. The CDR3 DNA reads TGTGCCAGCAGCTTAACAGGGGTCAATCAGCCCCAGCATTTT. Protein sequence: CASSLTGVNQPQHF. Drawing the rest from reference TRBV5-6 and TRBJ1-5, the complete variable domain is DAGVTQSPTHLIKTRGQQVTLRCSPKSGHDTVSWYQQALGQGPQFIFQYYEEEERQRGNFPDRFSGHQFPNYSSELNVNALLLGDSALYLCASSLTGVNQPQHFGDGTRLSIL.

The V gene is TRBV5-6, the J gene TRBJ1-5; TRBD1 might be the D (6 bases). The ends were cut back, 5 bases at V and 6 bases at J, with 12 bases in the middle. The CDR3 runs to 13 residues. Germline values: CDR1 SGHDT, CDR2 YYEEEE. CDR3 sequence (DNA): TGTGCCAGCAGTCTTGGGGGCAGTCAGCCCCAGCATTTT. Protein product: CASSLGGSQPQHF. Based on the CDR3 plus reference TRBV5-6 and TRBJ1-5, the full variable domain is DAGVTQSPTHLIKTRGQQVTLRCSPKSGHDTVSWYQQALGQGPQFIFQYYEEEERQRGNFPDRFSGHQFPNYSSELNVNALLLGDSALYLCASSLGGSQPQHFGDGTRLSIL.

The chain is built from TRBV29-1 and TRBJ1-1, with no clear D. The germline V gene has CDR1 SQVTM and CDR2 ANQGSEA. The length of the CDR3 is 13 residues. The V end was cut by 7 bases, the J end by 0 bases, with 12 bases between. This CDR3 reads CSAAPEMNTEAFF. DNA for the CDR3: TGCAGCGCAGCGCCCGAGATGAACACTGAAGCTTTCTTT.

This clone was picked up one time. The chain combines TRBV3-1 (or the pseudogene TRBV3-2) with TRBJ1-6, with D possibly being TRBD1 (5 bases). CDR1 is LGHDT, CDR2 YNNKEL, per germline (reference sequence). Trimming removed 1 base from V and 7 bases from J, with 8 bases in between. The CDR3 spans 14 residues. For the CDR3, the DNA is TGTGCCAGCAGCCAAGTTTGGGGGAATTCACCCCTCCACTTT. Amino acid sequence: CASSQVWGNSPLHF.

The rearrangement joins TRBV24-1 to TRBJ2-1; the match to TRBD2 covers 12 bases. This CDR3 comprises 16 residues. The germline gives CDR1 KGHDR, CDR2 SFDVKD. Trimming took 5 bases from V and 2 from J; bases not matched to a gene: 3. The CDR3 DNA reads as TGTGCCACCAGTGGGGGGACTAGCGGGCCCTACAATGAGCAGTTCTTC. The encoded protein is CATSGGTSGPYNEQFF.

In its sample, this clone was seen once. The J gene is TRBJ2-3, the V gene TRBV7-6; 10 nucleotides line up with TRBD1. J lost 3 bases, V lost 4 bases, and 7 bases had no gene match. The CDR3 is 16 amino acids. Germline V lookup: CDR1 SGHVS, CDR2 FNYEAQ. The CDR3 protein is CASSSGPGQGTDTQYF. As DNA, the CDR3 is TGTGCCAGCAGCTCAGGACCGGGACAGGGGACAGATACGCAGTATTTT. Together with reference TRBV7-6 and TRBJ2-3, the CDR3 gives the full variable domain: GAGVSQSPRYKVTKRGQDVALRCDPISGHVSLYWYRQALGQGPEFLTYFNYEAQQDKSGLPNDRFSAERPEGSISTLTIQRTEQRDSAMYRCASSSGPGQGTDTQYFGPGTRLTVL.

The chain combines TRBV19 with TRBJ1-1, with a weak D call TRBD1 (5 bases). Germline loops: CDR1 LNHDA, CDR2 SQIVND (reference sequence). The CDR3 runs to 16 residues. Trimming took 9 bases from V and 1 from J, leaving 21 bases between them. DNA for the CDR3: TGTGCCAGCCTAGGTGCTAAACGGGGCGCGAACACTGAAGCTTTCTTT. Residues: CASLGAKRGANTEAFF.

The V call is TRBV27, the J call TRBJ2-3; maybe TRBD2 (6 bases). V was cut by 2 bases and J by 0 bases, with 9 bases left in between. The CDR3 sequence is 15 residues long. Germline lookup yields CDR1 MNHEY and CDR2 SMNVEV (reference sequence). As DNA, the CDR3 is TGTGCCAGCAGTTTACGGAGGGAGAGCACAGATACGCAGTATTTT. Its protein is CASSLRRESTDTQYF.

This clone was seen a handful of times. V usage is TRBV18 and J usage is TRBJ2-7; D is perhaps TRBD1 (5 bases). Trimming cost V 2 bases and J 7 bases, with 18 bases left between them. The CDR3 sequence is 15 residues long. Germline V lookup: CDR1 KGHSH, CDR2 LQKENI. The CDR3 protein is CASSPSTGPVGEQYF. As DNA, the CDR3 is TGTGCCAGCTCACCATCCACAGGTCCCGTGGGTGAGCAGTACTTC.

V usage is TRBV30 and J usage is TRBJ1-5, with D unresolved. The V gene lost 1 base and the J gene lost 3 bases, with 7 bases spanning the gap. Germline V CDR1 and CDR2: GTSNPN, SVGIG (reference sequence). The CDR3 is 13 residues long. The CDR3 here is CAWSAGSNQPQHF. The CDR3 DNA is TGTGCCTGGAGTGCGGGCTCCAATCAGCCCCAGCATTTT.

The V gene is TRBV4-1, the J gene TRBJ2-7; TRBD2 is a possible D gene (5 bases). Trimming left V 2 bases short and J 2 bases short, with 13 bases between. The CDR3 is 15 amino acids. Germline-derived CDR1 and CDR2 are MGHRA and YSYEKL. The CDR3 reads CASSQPETGTYEQYF. For the CDR3, the DNA is TGCGCCAGCAGCCAACCAGAGACGGGGACCTACGAGCAGTACTTC.

The rearrangement links TRBV12-3 or TRBV12-4 to TRBJ1-4, with D hard to call. The CDR3 length is 13 residues. The germline V and J ends were trimmed by 1 base and 11 bases, with 11 bases remaining between them. DNA of the CDR3: TGTGCCAGCAGTTTAGGGCAGAAGCTGAAACTGTTTTTT. Residues: CASSLGQKLKLFF.

The chain combines TRBV6-5 with TRBJ1-2, with 9 bases matching TRBD1. Germline V gives CDR1 MNHEY, CDR2 SVGAGI. The J segment lost 0 bases and the V segment lost 4 bases, leaving 6 bases of the junction unmatched. This CDR3 is 16 amino acids long. CDR3 region: CASSSDRGTTNYGYTF. DNA for the CDR3: TGTGCCAGCAGTTCGGACAGGGGTACGACTAACTATGGCTACACCTTC.

This clone was picked up one time. The rearrangement uses TRBV4-3 and TRBJ2-1; possibly TRBD2 for D (6 bases). From germline, CDR1 is LGHNA and CDR2 YSLEER. V was shortened by 0 bases and J by 7 bases, with 13 bases between the two germline ends. CDR3 length: 15 amino acids. CDR3 sequence (DNA): TGCGCCAGCAGCCAAGAACCTCCACTAGCAAATGAGCAGTTCTTC. It is translated as CASSQEPPLANEQFF.

This chain uses TRBV6-2 or TRBV6-3 with TRBJ2-1, with a weak D call TRBD1 (7 bases). Trimming shortened V by 2 bases and J by 5 bases, and 13 bases separated the two germline ends. Germline V gene sequence: CDR1 MNHEY, CDR2 SVGEGT. The CDR3 spans 15 residues. In nucleotides, the CDR3 is TGTGCCAGCAGTTACAGGAGGGGGCTAAACAATGAGCAGTTCTTC. Translating gives CASSYRRGLNNEQFF.

This sequence joins TRBV20-1 and TRBJ2-7; 7 nucleotides align to TRBD2. The CDR3 is 13 amino acids. V lost 3 bases, J lost 5 bases, and 7 bases stayed unmatched. Germline values: CDR1 DFQATT, CDR2 SNEGSKA (reference sequence). In DNA form, the CDR3 reads TGCAGTGCTAGTCGGGGGGTCTACGACGAGCAGTACTTC. Translated, it gives CSASRGVYDEQYF.

The chain combines TRBV29-1 with TRBJ1-2; TRBD1 might be the D (5 bases). The CDR3 covers 16 residues. Germline CDR1 is SQVTM and CDR2 is ANQGSEA. Trimming took 6 bases from V and 3 from J, leaving 23 bases between them. The DNA of the CDR3 is TGCAGCGTCGGTGTAGTCCCCAGGGATACTGACTATGGCTACACCTTC. Residues: CSVGVVPRDTDYGYTF. The variable domain in full, completed from reference TRBV29-1 and TRBJ1-2, reads SAVISQKPSRDICQRGTSLTIQCQVDSQVTMMFWYRQQPGQSLTLIATANQGSEATYESGFVIDKFPISRPNLTFSTLTVSNMSPEDSSIYLCSVGVVPRDTDYGYTFGSGTRLTVV.